This T cell receptor beta chain was retrieved from a study of identical twins. Many counts were recorded for this clonotype. Its cognate antigen is unknown. The study, taken as a whole, reports: Compared with models, monozygotic twins showed more out-of-frame TCR alpha sharing. Beta out-of-frame sequences showed weaker excess twin sharing.

V was trimmed by 1 base and J by 2 bases, leaving 5 bases between them. Germline V gene lookup returns CDR1 SGHDN and CDR2 FVKESK. The CDR3 is 13 residues long. A universal primer site was incorporated via template switching, and the cDNA contained unique molecular identifiers. TCRdb reprocessed the 5' RACE reads via MiXCR and lists one record per CDR3 protein. The sample holds a few hundred thousand distinct CDR3 sequences, 12% seen once. These sequences were also reported in another study, on yellow fever vaccine responses in identical twins.

The sequence came from a woman between 18 and 30 years old in good health. The sequencing sample was made of memory (CD45RO+) T cells sorted from blood. The chain combines TRBV14 with TRBJ1-2; D not resolved. CDR3 sequence reads: CASSQGRNYGYTF. DNA of the CDR3: TGTGCCAGCAGCCAAGGCAGGAACTATGGCTACACCTTC.